A single sample gave rise to the 20 T cell receptor beta chains below, sequenced in a study of cytomegalovirus exposure and HLA in healthy donors. Only in-frame clones appear in the TCRdb table, and some are missing; sequencing was by immunoSEQ multiplex PCR. The sample holds around 200,000 clones; 70% to 90% are singletons and the top ten take around 3%. Sequencing used PBMCs. The receptors derive from a young woman in good health and CMV-seronegative.

The V gene is TRBV6-6, the J gene TRBJ2-1, with D tentatively TRBD2 (6 bases). The CDR3 contains 15 residues. Germline V gives CDR1 MNHNY, CDR2 SVGAGI (reference sequence). V was clipped by 6 bases and J by 0 bases, with 12 bases between them. CDR3: CASSPSGRSYNEQFF. The CDR3 DNA sequence: TGTGCCAGCAGCCCCAGCGGGCGCTCCTACAATGAGCAGTTCTTC.

The rearrangement joins TRBV4-3 to TRBJ2-4, with D possibly being TRBD2 (5 bases). Per germline, CDR1 LGHNA and CDR2 YSLEER. This CDR3 region has 19 residues. The ends were cut back, 0 bases at V and 0 bases at J, with 18 bases in the middle. The CDR3 spells CASSQDGVTGRLAKNIQYF. The CDR3 nucleotides are TGCGCCAGCAGCCAAGATGGAGTAACGGGGAGACTAGCCAAAAACATTCAGTACTTC.

This chain connects TRBV4-1 to TRBJ2-7, with 9 bases lining up with TRBD2. J gave up 0 bases and V 3 bases, and 3 bases lay outside the gene matches. This CDR3 has 15 amino acids. Per germline, CDR1 MGHRA and CDR2 YSYEKL. CDR3 bases: TGCGCCAGCAGCCAGACTAGCGGCATCTCCTACGAGCAGTACTTC. Encoded protein: CASSQTSGISYEQYF.

The sample holds one count of this clone. The chain recombines TRBV11-3 with TRBJ2-1, with 8 positions matching TRBD2. Germline trimming cut 0 bases from V and 12 bases from J; bases unmatched to any gene: 13. There are 16 residues in the CDR3. Germline CDR1 and CDR2: SGHNT and YENEEA. The CDR3 here is CASSLDGPLGSGGQFF. The CDR3 coding sequence is TGTGCCAGCAGCTTAGATGGCCCGTTAGGGAGCGGGGGGCAGTTCTTC.

This chain joins TRBV5-1 and TRBJ1-4, with D possibly matching TRBD1 (5 bases). The CDR3 has 14 residues. The V and J ends lost 0 bases and 10 bases respectively, with 13 bases between them. CDR1 and CDR2 from the germline V gene are SGHRS and YFSETQ. CDR3 in DNA: TGCGCCAGCAGCTTGGGGCAGGGTGGTGGAAAACTGTTTTTT. It yields the protein CASSLGQGGGKLFF.

The rearrangement uses TRBV4-3 and TRBJ2-3; D is possibly TRBD1 (5 bases). Germline loops: CDR1 LGHNA, CDR2 YSLEER. The length of the CDR3 is 14 residues. V shed 4 bases and J shed 5 bases, with 13 bases lying between them. The CDR3 reads CASSLGRGRDTQYF. The CDR3 DNA sequence: TGCGCCAGCAGCCTCGGAAGGGGTCGAGATACGCAGTATTTT.

The V gene is TRBV19, the J gene TRBJ2-1; D is perhaps TRBD1 (5 bases). The CDR3 covers 13 residues. The germline CDR1 and CDR2 sequences are LNHDA and SQIVND (reference sequence). Trimming removed 5 bases at V and 3 bases at J, with 8 bases between. DNA of the CDR3: TGTGCCAGTAGTCAGGGATACTACAATGAGCAGTTCTTC. Its translation is CASSQGYYNEQFF.

The chain uses TRBV18 and TRBJ2-1, with 9 bases that match TRBD1. Germline loops: CDR1 KGHSH, CDR2 LQKENI. CDR3 length equals 14 residues. Trimming removed 7 bases from V and 5 bases from J; junction bases left unmatched: 6. The CDR3 nucleotides read TGTGCCAGCTTTAGGGACAGGGTTGACAATGAGCAGTTCTTC. Amino acids: CASFRDRVDNEQFF.

This rearrangement joins TRBV11-3 to TRBJ2-5; 12 nucleotides line up with TRBD2. The CDR3 consists of 16 residues. Unmatched junction bases numbered 1, after V lost 0 bases and J lost 2 bases. Germline V gene sequence: CDR1 SGHNT, CDR2 YENEEA. The DNA of the CDR3 is TGTGCCAGCAGCTTAGATGGGACTAGCGGGCAAGAGACCCAGTACTTC. Protein: CASSLDGTSGQETQYF.

The genes are TRBV6-5 and TRBJ2-1; D remains ambiguous. Trimming cost V 8 bases and J 0 bases, with 8 bases left between them. The CDR3 sequence is 13 residues long. Per the germline V gene, CDR1 is MNHEY and CDR2 is SVGAGI. CDR3 in amino acids: CASQKSSYNEQFF. The CDR3 DNA is TGTGCCAGCCAAAAGAGCTCCTACAATGAGCAGTTCTTC.

The chain couples TRBV5-1 to TRBJ2-7, with TRBD2 as a possible D gene (5 bases). This CDR3 comprises 15 residues. V was clipped by 0 bases and J by 0 bases, with 10 bases between them. Germline V gives CDR1 SGHRS, CDR2 YFSETQ. DNA of the CDR3: TGCGCCAGCAGCTTGGGGTTTGGGAGCTCCTACGAGCAGTACTTC. Protein: CASSLGFGSSYEQYF. Combining the CDR3 with reference TRBV5-1 and TRBJ2-7 gives the whole variable domain KAGVTQTPRYLIKTRGQQVTLSCSPISGHRSVSWYQQTPGQGLQFLFEYFSETQRNKGNFPGRFSGRQFSNSRSEMNVSTLELGDSALYLCASSLGFGSSYEQYFGPGTRLTVT.

V is TRBV27 and J is TRBJ2-7; 12 bases are a match to TRBD2. The CDR3 loop spans 15 amino acids. Germline V CDR1 and CDR2: MNHEY, SMNVEV (reference sequence). V trimming: 2 bases; J trimming: 3 bases; junction bases outside the gene matches: 2. The CDR3 here is CASSLTSGRFYEQYF. CDR3 bases: TGTGCCAGCAGTTTAACTAGCGGGAGGTTCTACGAGCAGTACTTC.

This chain joins TRBV5-6 and TRBJ2-7; 9 bases line up with TRBD1. The ends lost 4 bases at V and 3 bases at J; junction bases unmatched: 5. CDR1 is SGHDT, CDR2 YYEEEE, per germline. This CDR3 contains 14 residues. CDR3 region: CASSIGQGNYEQYF. The CDR3 nucleotides read TGTGCCAGCAGCATTGGACAGGGGAACTACGAGCAGTACTTC.

The V call is TRBV19, the J call TRBJ2-2, with D possibly being TRBD2 (6 bases). Trimming cost V 5 bases and J 5 bases, with 18 bases left between them. The CDR3 is 16 amino acids. Germline V lookup: CDR1 LNHDA, CDR2 SQIVND (reference sequence). CDR3 in amino acids: CASSRVSGWGTGELFF. The DNA of the CDR3 is TGTGCCAGTAGTCGGGTCAGCGGGTGGGGAACCGGGGAGCTGTTTTTT. The whole variable domain, remainder taken from reference TRBV19 and TRBJ2-2, is DGGITQSPKYLFRKEGQNVTLSCEQNLNHDAMYWYRQDPGQGLRLIYYSQIVNDFQKGDIAEGYSVSREKKESFPLTVTSAQKNPTAFYLCASSRVSGWGTGELFFGEGSRLTVL.

The chain carries TRBV2 and TRBJ2-5; no firm D call. The CDR3 length is 16 residues. The V and J ends lost 3 bases and 4 bases respectively, with 18 bases between them. Per germline, CDR1 SNHLY and CDR2 FYNNEI. The CDR3 DNA sequence: TGTGCCAGCAGTGAGGGTTCGGCTAGTACCAGAGAGACCCAGTACTTC. Translation: CASSEGSASTRETQYF.

The V gene is TRBV19, the J gene TRBJ2-7; D possibly corresponds to TRBD1 (5 bases). The germline V gene has CDR1 LNHDA and CDR2 SQIVND (reference sequence). The V end lost 4 bases, the J end lost 4 bases, and 17 bases lay between the germline ends. This CDR3 spans 15 amino acids. The CDR3 DNA is TGTGCCAGTAGTAAGAAGGGGAACTGGGTTTACGAGCAGTACTTC. It codes for CASSKKGNWVYEQYF.

The rearrangement joins TRBV4-2 to TRBJ1-1; tentative D call: TRBD1 (6 bases). V was clipped by 0 bases and J by 1 base, with 12 bases between them. Germline V gene data show CDR1 as LGHNA and CDR2 as YNFKEQ. CDR3 length equals 16 residues. CDR3 bases: TGTGCCAGCAGCCAAGATGAGGGAGGGGGGAACACTGAAGCTTTCTTT. Translated: CASSQDEGGGNTEAFF.

The CDR3 spells CASSTGDSETQYF. In DNA, the CDR3 is TGTGCCAGCAGTACAGGAGATTCTGAGACCCAGTACTTC. V usage is TRBV2 and J usage is TRBJ2-5; TRBD1 might be the D (5 bases). The CDR3 runs to 13 residues. The germline gives CDR1 SNHLY, CDR2 FYNNEI. Deletions cut 5 bases from V and 5 bases from J, with 12 bases between.

V is TRBV28 and J is TRBJ1-5, with 7 bases matching TRBD1. With V trimmed by 5 bases and J by 4 bases, 20 bases remained unmatched. In germline, CDR1 is MDHEN, CDR2 SYDVKM. There are 19 residues in the CDR3. As DNA, the CDR3 is TGTGCCAGCAGTCCCCATTATGGACAGGTTCTCTCGGTAAATCAGCCCCAGCATTTT. It translates to CASSPHYGQVLSVNQPQHF.

Here the CDR3 DNA reads TGTGCCACCAGCAGACAACTAGCGGGAGGGCCGTATGGGGCCAACGTCCTGACTTTC. Amino acids: CATSRQLAGGPYGANVLTF. The chain uses TRBV15 and TRBJ2-6, with 13 bases identical to TRBD2. The V and J ends lost 2 bases and 3 bases, in that order; junction bases with no gene match: 7. CDR3 size: 19 residues. Looked up from germline, CDR1 is LNHNV and CDR2 is YYDKDF (reference sequence).